The 18 T cell receptor beta chains below come from one sample, sequenced in a study of blood T cell repertoires in COVID-19. Data came from immunoSEQ multiplex PCR; TCRdb stores just in-frame clones and leaves some out. The sample shows around 72,000 clones, 82% of them seen only once. Sequenced material: peripheral blood. These receptors came from a woman aged 55 to 70 with acute or convalescent COVID-19.

For the CDR3, the DNA is TGTGCCAGCAACCCGGGGGGGGATCAGCCCCAGCATTTT. It encodes CASNPGGDQPQHF. The chain employs TRBV18 and TRBJ1-5; D is perhaps TRBD1 (5 bases). This CDR3 comprises 13 residues. CDR1 and CDR2 from the germline V gene are KGHSH and LQKENI. V shed 8 bases and J shed 5 bases, with 13 bases lying between them.

V usage is TRBV20-1 and J usage is TRBJ1-2; no definite D call. CDR1 is DFQATT and CDR2 is SNEGSKA in the germline V gene (reference sequence). The germline V and J ends were trimmed by 3 bases and 5 bases, with 7 bases remaining between them. The length of the CDR3 is 11 residues. The CDR3 DNA is TGCAGTGCTAGTTTACTATATGGCTACACCTTC. Encoded protein: CSASLLYGYTF.

This rearrangement joins TRBV4-1 to TRBJ1-2, with 7 bases that match TRBD1. The CDR3 is made up of 14 amino acids. V lost 3 bases to trimming and J lost 6 bases; unmatched junction nucleotides: 7. Per germline, CDR1 MGHRA and CDR2 YSYEKL. CDR3 residues: CASSHAGTVDGYTF. In DNA form, the CDR3 reads TGCGCCAGCAGCCATGCCGGGACAGTAGATGGCTACACCTTC.

The chain combines TRBV5-1 with TRBJ1-6, with D tentatively TRBD1 (6 bases). Between the trimmed V and J ends, which lost 3 bases and 2 bases, there was a span of 21 bases. CDR3 length: 19 amino acids. In germline, CDR1 is SGHRS, CDR2 YFSETQ. This CDR3 is CASSSQITGSGTYNSPLHF. DNA for the CDR3: TGCGCCAGCAGCTCGCAGATTACAGGGTCGGGAACCTATAATTCACCCCTCCACTTT.

The chain is built from TRBV11-2 and TRBJ1-4; D is undetermined. V was clipped by 2 bases and J by 5 bases, with 15 bases between them. Germline V gene sequence: CDR1 SGHAT, CDR2 FQNNGV. CDR3 size: 16 residues. The CDR3 sequence is CASSLNRVSLNEKLFF. The CDR3 DNA is TGTGCCAGCAGCTTAAACCGGGTTTCGTTGAATGAAAAACTGTTTTTT.

The V call is TRBV18, the J call TRBJ2-5, with D uncertain. V was clipped by 3 bases and J by 1 base, with 6 bases between them. This CDR3 comprises 13 residues. CDR1 KGHSH and CDR2 LQKENI come from the germline V gene. The CDR3 region is CASSPNSQETQYF. CDR3 nucleotides: TGTGCCAGCTCACCGAACAGCCAAGAGACCCAGTACTTC.

The J gene is TRBJ1-5, the V gene TRBV29-1, with 9 bases fitting TRBD1. The CDR3 totals 14 residues. V lost 5 bases, J lost 4 bases, and 6 bases stayed unmatched. Germline V gene data show CDR1 as SQVTM and CDR2 as ANQGSEA. DNA of the CDR3: TGCAGCGTTAGCACTGGGACAGGGAATCAGCCCCAGCATTTT. Amino acids: CSVSTGTGNQPQHF.

This clone is a singleton in its sample. This chain links TRBV4-1 with TRBJ1-2; D uncertain. Germline V gives CDR1 MGHRA, CDR2 YSYEKL. Trimming left V 1 base short and J 8 bases short, with 17 bases between. The CDR3 covers 15 residues. The CDR3 sequence is CASSQGLSHLGGYTF. The CDR3 DNA is TGCGCCAGCAGCCAAGGTCTCTCCCACCTAGGAGGCTACACCTTC.

The chain links TRBV5-5 to TRBJ2-1, with 9 bases fitting TRBD1. Germline V gene data show CDR1 as SGHKS and CDR2 as YYEKEE (reference sequence). V gave up 3 bases and J gave up 6 bases; unmatched junction bases: 7. This CDR3 is 15 amino acids long. CDR3 residues: CASSSNRGLSNEQFF. In nucleotides, the CDR3 is TGTGCCAGCAGCTCTAACAGGGGGCTAAGCAATGAGCAGTTCTTC. Looking up the rest from reference TRBV5-5 and TRBJ2-1 gives the full variable domain: DAGVTQSPTHLIKTRGQQVTLRCSPISGHKSVSWYQQVLGQGPQFIFQYYEKEERGRGNFPDRFSARQFPNYSSELNVNALLLGDSALYLCASSSNRGLSNEQFFGPGTRLTVL.

The V gene is TRBV3-1 (or the pseudogene TRBV3-2), the J gene TRBJ1-3, with 8 bases fitting TRBD1. The length of the CDR3 is 14 residues. The trim removed 4 bases at V and 2 bases at J, leaving 1 base unmatched. Germline CDR1 and CDR2: LGHDT and YNNKEL (reference sequence). The chain's CDR3 is CASSLGQAGNTIYF. The DNA of the CDR3 is TGTGCCAGCAGCCTGGGACAGGCTGGAAACACCATATATTTT.

In DNA form, the CDR3 reads TGTGCCAGCATTTGGTCGGGACAGGGATCCTACGAGCAGTACTTC. Amino acid sequence: CASIWSGQGSYEQYF. V gene TRBV6-5 combines with J gene TRBJ2-7; 9 nucleotides agree with TRBD1. Germline lookup yields CDR1 MNHEY and CDR2 SVGAGI. This CDR3 region has 15 residues. The ends lost 7 bases at V and 1 base at J; junction bases unmatched: 8.

The chain recombines TRBV6-1 with TRBJ2-7; TRBD2 agrees at 14 bases. This CDR3 region has 14 residues. V gave up 6 bases and J gave up 6 bases; unmatched junction bases: 4. Germline loops: CDR1 MNHNS, CDR2 SASEGT. CDR3: CASSLGLAGVEQYF. In DNA, the CDR3 is TGTGCCAGCAGCCTGGGACTAGCGGGAGTCGAGCAGTACTTC.

The rearrangement joins TRBV5-4 to TRBJ2-7; 9 nucleotides agree with TRBD2. The CDR3 has 14 amino acids. V lost 4 bases and J lost 0; bases outside the gene matches: 2. Germline CDR1 and CDR2: SGHNT and YYREEE (reference sequence). Written as DNA, the CDR3 is TGTGCCAGCAGCCCGGGACTAGCCTCCTACGAGCAGTACTTC. Translated: CASSPGLASYEQYF. Looking up the rest from reference TRBV5-4 and TRBJ2-7 gives the full variable domain: ETGVTQSPTHLIKTRGQQVTLRCSSQSGHNTVSWYQQALGQGPQFIFQYYREEENGRGNFPPRFSGLQFPNYSSELNVNALELDDSALYLCASSPGLASYEQYFGPGTRLTVT.

CDR3 in amino acids: CASLAGTPDTQYF. The DNA for the CDR3 is TGCGCCAGCCTGGCGGGGACCCCAGATACGCAGTATTTT. The gene calls are TRBV10-2 and TRBJ2-3, with D tentatively TRBD2 (6 bases). V dropped 8 bases and J dropped 4 bases, with 13 bases sitting between them. CDR1 and CDR2 from the germline V gene are WSHSY and SAAADI. This CDR3 comprises 13 residues.

The chain joins TRBV11-3 to TRBJ1-1; 9 bases line up with TRBD1. The germline CDR1 and CDR2 sequences are SGHNT and YENEEA. V lost 5 bases, J lost 0 bases, and 16 bases stayed unmatched. The CDR3 is 19 residues long. Here the CDR3 reads CASSAEATSTGGMNTEAFF. DNA for the CDR3: TGTGCCAGCAGCGCAGAAGCTACCTCTACAGGGGGCATGAACACTGAAGCTTTCTTT.

The chain carries TRBV4-1 and TRBJ2-7, with 8 bases identical to TRBD2. The CDR3 contains 14 residues. V was pared by 0 bases and J by 8 bases, with 6 bases of the junction left unmatched. The germline V gene encodes CDR1 MGHRA and CDR2 YSYEKL. The CDR3 nucleotides are TGCGCCAGCAGCCAAGACGTCAGCGGGAGCCAGCAGTACTTC. Its protein product is CASSQDVSGSQQYF.

To note about this clone: A junction end diverges from the germline sequence, so it may reflect a read error. This chain connects TRBV3-1 (or the pseudogene TRBV3-2) to TRBJ1-1, with no clear D. The CDR3 runs 13 residues. Germline V gene lookup returns CDR1 LGHDT and CDR2 YNNKEL (reference sequence). The CDR3 DNA sequence: TGTGCCAGCAGCCAAGAAAGGAGGACTGGAGCTTTCTTT. It specifies CASSQERRTGAFF.

The chain employs TRBV7-8 and TRBJ2-1; D is unclear. Per the germline V gene, CDR1 is SGHVS and CDR2 is FQNEAQ. The CDR3 contains 14 residues. V lost 1 base, J lost 4 bases, and 8 bases lay in between. CDR3 sequence reads: CASSLGAAYNEQFF. CDR3 coding DNA: TGTGCCAGCAGCTTAGGGGCAGCTTACAATGAGCAGTTCTTC.